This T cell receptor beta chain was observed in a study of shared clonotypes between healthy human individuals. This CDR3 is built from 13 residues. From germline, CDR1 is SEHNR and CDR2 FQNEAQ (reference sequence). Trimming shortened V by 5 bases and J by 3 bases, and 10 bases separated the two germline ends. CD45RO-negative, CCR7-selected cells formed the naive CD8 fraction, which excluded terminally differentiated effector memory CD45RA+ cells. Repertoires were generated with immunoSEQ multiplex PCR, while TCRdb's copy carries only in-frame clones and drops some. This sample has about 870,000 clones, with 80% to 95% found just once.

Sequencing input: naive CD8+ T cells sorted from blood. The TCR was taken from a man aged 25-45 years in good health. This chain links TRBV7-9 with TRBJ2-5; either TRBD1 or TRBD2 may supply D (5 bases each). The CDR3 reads CASSVRGEETQYF. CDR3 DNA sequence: TGTGCCAGCAGCGTTAGAGGGGAAGAGACCCAGTACTTC.